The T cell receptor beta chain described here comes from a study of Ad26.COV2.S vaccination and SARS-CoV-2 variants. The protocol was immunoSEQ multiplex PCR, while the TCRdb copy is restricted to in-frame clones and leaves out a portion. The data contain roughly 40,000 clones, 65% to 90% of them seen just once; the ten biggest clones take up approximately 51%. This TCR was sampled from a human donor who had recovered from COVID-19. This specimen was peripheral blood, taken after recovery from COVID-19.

For the CDR3, the DNA is TGTGCCAGCAGCTTGGTTAGCGGGAGCTACGAGCAGTACTTC. Translating gives CASSLVSGSYEQYF. The gene calls are TRBV5-8 and TRBJ2-7, with TRBD2 identical over 9 bases. J lost 3 bases, V lost 0 bases, and 1 base had no gene match. The CDR3 runs to 14 residues. CDR1 and CDR2 (germline): SGHTS, YDEGEE.